A selection of T cell receptor beta chains follows, all from one sample in a study of T cells in Graves' hyperthyroidism and ophthalmopathy. TCRdb independently ran MiXCR on the multiplex PCR reads; one entry per CDR3 protein. The sample lists roughly 550,000 distinct CDR3 sequences, about 16% occurring once. The specimen was blood. The receptors come from a woman aged 25 to 39 with Graves' ophthalmopathy. The CDR3 runs from the conserved cysteine through the conserved F or W. D genes are given only for firm matches. The listing skips clone size in some rows; elsewhere it reads once, few, many or a size class.

d_gene	abundance	v_gene	j_gene	len	CDR3nt	CDR3aa
NA	once	TRBV4-3	TRBJ2-7	16	TGCGCCAGCAGCCAAGGTGCCTTTGGGAGCTCCTACGAGCAGTACTTC	CASSQGAFGSSYEQYF
NA	few	TRBV29-1	TRBJ1-2	15	TGCAGCGTTGAAGGGGTTCCGGGTAGTAACTATGGCTACACCTTC	CSVEGVPGSNYGYTF
NA	NA	TRBV12-5	TRBJ2-2	15	TGTGCTAGTGGTTCGACCTGGGACAACACCGGGGAGCTGTTTTTT	CASGSTWDNTGELFF
TRBD1	many	TRBV7-2	TRBJ2-1	15	TGTGCCAGCAGCTCTCAGGGGGCCCCCCACAATGAGCAGTTCTTC	CASSSQGAPHNEQFF
NA	NA	TRBV11-1	TRBJ2-3	17	TGTGCCAGCAGCTCCCTCCGACTCTCTCAACGGGCAGATACGCAGTATTTT	CASSSLRLSQRADTQYF
NA	NA	TRBV11-2	TRBJ2-5	12	TGTGCCAGCAGCTTAGAAGCAGGGCGCAAGTACTTC	CASSLEAGRKYF
TRBD1	few	TRBV28	TRBJ2-7	16	TGTGCCAGCAGTTCCATTTGGGACAGGGGCTCCTACGAGCAGTACTTC	CASSSIWDRGSYEQYF
TRBD2	NA	TRBV19	TRBJ2-3	13	TGTGCCAGCGGGAGGGCCGGCACAGATACGCAGTATTTT	CASGRAGTDTQYF
NA	NA	TRBV28	TRBJ2-2	15	TGTGCCAGCAGTTTCCTGGACTTGAACACCGGGGAGCTGTTTTTT	CASSFLDLNTGELFF
TRBD2	NA	TRBV6-1	TRBJ2-1	14	TGTGCCAGCATGTCGCGGGAGAACCCCAATGAGCAGTTCTTC	CASMSRENPNEQFF
NA	NA	TRBV10-3	TRBJ1-5	12	TGTGCCATCAGTGAGTCGGCCCAGCCCCAGCATTTT	CAISESAQPQHF
NA	many	TRBV10-3	TRBJ1-1	12	TGTGCCATCAGTCGGGCTGAGGGGGGAGCTTTCTTT	CAISRAEGGAFF
TRBD2	NA	TRBV12-3/TRBV12-4	TRBJ2-1	13	TGTGCCAGCACCCCGGGACTATACAATGGGCAGTTCTTC	CASTPGLYNGQFF
TRBD2	few	TRBV7-2	TRBJ2-7	16	TGTGCCAGCAGCTTACTAGGACTAGCGGGACTCGACGAGCAGTACTTC	CASSLLGLAGLDEQYF
TRBD2	NA	TRBV28	TRBJ2-4	17	TGTGCCAGCAGTTCTTTAGCGGGAGGGCTAGCCAAAAACATTCAGTACTTC	CASSSLAGGLAKNIQYF
NA	NA	TRBV5-6	TRBJ1-3	17	TGTGCCAGCAGCCTGGAGGACAGCACTCCCCCTGGAAACACCATATATTTT	CASSLEDSTPPGNTIYF
NA	many	TRBV24-1	TRBJ1-1	12	TGTGCCACCCGTCAGGACGAGACTGAAGCTTTCTTT	CATRQDETEAFF
TRBD1	NA	TRBV2	TRBJ1-2	14	TGTGCCAGCAGTCCCCTCCCAGGGGGCGGTGGCTACACCTTC	CASSPLPGGGGYTF
TRBD1	many	TRBV6-1	TRBJ2-5	14	TGTGCCAGCACGGGGACAGGGGGCGAGGAGACCCAGTACTTC	CASTGTGGEETQYF
NA	few	TRBV28	TRBJ2-2	13	TGTGCCAGCAGTTCCCTCCAGACCGGGGAGCTGTTTTTT	CASSSLQTGELFF
NA	many	TRBV7-3	TRBJ2-7	14	TGTGCCAGCAGCTCGGACAGTTTAATCTACGAGCAGTACTTC	CASSSDSLIYEQYF
NA	many	TRBV27	TRBJ2-1	13	TGTGCCAGCAGCCCTTACGAGACCCATGAGCAGTTCTTC	CASSPYETHEQFF
NA	NA	TRBV6-2/TRBV6-3	TRBJ2-4	14	TGTGCCAGCAGCCATGTAATCTACAAAAACATTCAGTACTTC	CASSHVIYKNIQYF
NA	few	TRBV28	TRBJ1-6	15	TGTGCCAGCAGTTTATTTAACAGGCTTAATTCACCCCTCCACTTT	CASSLFNRLNSPLHF
NA	NA	TRBV4-2	TRBJ2-3	14	TGTGCCAGCAGCCAAGAAAATGAGCGGGATACGCAGTATTTT	CASSQENERDTQYF
NA	many	TRBV12-3/TRBV12-4	TRBJ2-5	15	TGTGCCAGCAGTTCCGCAGGGGGGGGTGGAGAGACCCAGTACTTC	CASSSAGGGGETQYF
NA	NA	TRBV5-1	TRBJ1-1	11	TGCGCCAGCAGCGGTCACACTGAAGCTTTCTTT	CASSGHTEAFF